This TCR beta chain comes out of a study of blood T cells in healthy people across ages. Study findings and constraints: Age advanced and TCR beta diversity per million T cells fell, roughly linearly.

In regard to this clonotype: Its matching antigen is unknown.

CDR3 length: 13 amino acids. Trimming took 8 bases from V and 5 from J, leaving 12 bases between them. Per the germline V gene, CDR1 is MDHEN and CDR2 is SYDVKM. Together with a sample-barcoded 5' primer, a J-beta primer mix was included in a second PCR lasting roughly 6 to 12 cycles. TCRdb re-derived calls from the 5' RACE reads in MiXCR, one entry per CDR3 protein. The table lists roughly 1.6 million distinct CDR3 sequences, about 31% of them singletons. This chain uses TRBV28 with TRBJ2-2; D remains unclear. The source is a woman in her 30s in good health. Material: blood. The CDR3 DNA follows: TGTGCCAGCGGCCCCCAAGAAACCGGGGAGCTGTTTTTT. This sequence encodes CASGPQETGELFF. Complete variable domain (other parts from reference TRBV28 and TRBJ2-2): DVKVTQSSRYLVKRTGEKVFLECVQDMDHENMFWYRQDPGLGLRLIYFSYDVKMKEKGDIPEGYSVSREKKERFSLILESASTNQTSMYLCASGPQETGELFFGEGSRLTVL.